The 28 T cell receptor beta chains given below trace back to one sample, sequenced in a study of blood T cell repertoires in COVID-19. TCRdb keeps only in-frame clones here, not all; method: immunoSEQ multiplex PCR. The sample has roughly 29,000 clones, 70% to 90% seen once. The sequenced material came from peripheral blood. All receptors come from a human donor in a cohort sampled during active COVID-19.

The chain links TRBV10-3 to TRBJ1-4, with D possibly being TRBD1 (6 bases). Germline V gene sequence: CDR1 ENHRY, CDR2 SYGVKD. The length of the CDR3 is 16 residues. V was clipped by 0 bases and J by 8 bases, with 16 bases between them. As DNA, the CDR3 is TGTGCCATCAGTGAGTCTTTAGGCAGGGGAAACGAAAAACTGTTTTTT. Protein product: CAISESLGRGNEKLFF.

The genes are TRBV7-8 and TRBJ2-3; 7 bases align to TRBD2. J was trimmed by 2 bases and V by 2 bases; bases with no gene match: 4. Germline V CDR1 and CDR2: SGHVS, FQNEAQ. This CDR3 has 15 residues. The CDR3 sequence: CASSLMGGYTDTQYF. The CDR3 nucleotides are TGTGCCAGCAGCTTAATGGGGGGGTACACAGATACGCAGTATTTT.

The chain joins TRBV2 to TRBJ1-2; D remains unclear. Germline V gene lookup returns CDR1 SNHLY and CDR2 FYNNEI. The germline V and J ends were trimmed by 1 base and 3 bases, with 9 bases remaining between them. The CDR3 contains 14 residues. CDR3 nucleotide sequence: TGTGCCAGCAGTGAAGATAATCGGGACTATGGCTACACCTTC. Its translation is CASSEDNRDYGYTF.

The rearrangement uses TRBV7-2 and TRBJ1-4; 9 bases are a match to TRBD1. With 1 base clipped from V and 8 bases from J, the junction kept 2 bases outside the gene matches. From germline, CDR1 is SGHTA and CDR2 FQGNSA. The CDR3 runs to 14 residues. CDR3 DNA sequence: TGTGCCAGCAGCTTAGGACAGGGGGACGAAAAACTGTTTTTT. Its protein is CASSLGQGDEKLFF.

The CDR3 protein is CASSLGLAGGAYEQYF. In DNA form, the CDR3 reads TGTGCCAGCAGCTTGGGTCTAGCGGGGGGAGCCTACGAGCAGTACTTC. The V and J genes are TRBV5-4 and TRBJ2-7; 11 nucleotides line up with TRBD2. Per germline, CDR1 SGHNT and CDR2 YYREEE (reference sequence). The CDR3 loop spans 16 amino acids. The V segment lost 0 bases and the J segment 2 bases; nucleotides outside the gene matches: 4.

The rearrangement uses TRBV5-1 and TRBJ1-3; perhaps TRBD1 as D (5 bases). Germline-derived CDR1 and CDR2 are SGHRS and YFSETQ. V was trimmed by 3 bases and J by 0 bases, leaving 16 bases between them. There are 17 residues in the CDR3. For the CDR3, the DNA is TGCGCCAGCAGCTCTCCAGTAGGGGATTTCTCTGGAAACACCATATATTTT. It encodes CASSSPVGDFSGNTIYF.

The rearrangement links TRBV19 to TRBJ1-1, with 7 bases aligning to TRBD1. Per germline, CDR1 LNHDA and CDR2 SQIVND (reference sequence). The CDR3 sequence is 15 residues long. The trim removed 3 bases at V and 11 bases at J, leaving 15 bases unmatched. CDR3 DNA sequence: TGTGCCAGTAGTATCCCCTCCCACAGGGGCGGTTCGGCTTTCTTT. This codes for CASSIPSHRGGSAFF.

About this clone: The missing conserved phenylalanine or tryptophan at the end of this CDR3 makes a read error likely. The DNA is left out, because the CDR3 cannot be placed on it with certainty; the CDR3 is given as TCRdb lists it. This rearrangement joins TRBV6-6 to TRBJ1-3; no DNA check was done on the table's D call, TRBD1. The V gene's germline CDR1 is MNHNY and CDR2 SVGAGI (reference sequence). The CDR3 totals 11 residues, both ends included. CDR3 in amino acids: CASSYRDREVL.

The chain couples TRBV5-1 to TRBJ1-1, with 9 positions matching TRBD1. CDR3 size: 15 residues. CDR1 SGHRS and CDR2 YFSETQ come from the germline V gene. Losses at the gene ends were 4 bases for V and 1 base for J; bases not matched to a gene: 5. In DNA, the CDR3 is TGCGCCAGCAGCCACTCGGGACAGGGGAACACTGAAGCTTTCTTT. Protein sequence: CASSHSGQGNTEAFF.

This sequence joins TRBV18 and TRBJ2-6; D ambiguous. Deletions cut 2 bases from V and 4 bases from J, with 9 bases between. Germline V gene lookup returns CDR1 KGHSH and CDR2 LQKENI. The CDR3 extends over 15 amino acids. This CDR3 reads CASSPKRGGANVLTF. CDR3 DNA sequence: TGTGCCAGCTCACCAAAGCGTGGGGGGGCCAACGTCCTGACTTTC.

CDR3 residues: CASSEPGTSNYEQYF. The CDR3, as DNA: TGTGCCAGCAGTGAACCCGGGACTAGCAATTACGAGCAGTACTTC. V is TRBV6-1 and J is TRBJ2-7, with 9 positions matching TRBD2. V was clipped by 2 bases and J by 4 bases; unmatched bases: 6. The CDR3 is made up of 15 amino acids. Germline V lookup: CDR1 MNHNS, CDR2 SASEGT.

This sequence joins TRBV19 and TRBJ2-1; D is ambiguous. Deletions cut 5 bases from V and 0 bases from J, with 8 bases between. Germline-derived CDR1 and CDR2 are LNHDA and SQIVND (reference sequence). The CDR3 runs 14 residues. The CDR3 region has the DNA TGTGCCAGTAGTCCCCTAGGCTCCTACAATGAGCAGTTCTTC. Translating gives CASSPLGSYNEQFF. Together with reference TRBV19 and TRBJ2-1, the CDR3 gives the full variable domain: DGGITQSPKYLFRKEGQNVTLSCEQNLNHDAMYWYRQDPGQGLRLIYYSQIVNDFQKGDIAEGYSVSREKKESFPLTVTSAQKNPTAFYLCASSPLGSYNEQFFGPGTRLTVL.

The V gene is TRBV6-2 or TRBV6-3, the J gene TRBJ2-7; TRBD1 matches at 7 bases. Germline V CDR1 and CDR2: MNHEY, SVGEGT. The CDR3 is made up of 14 amino acids. Losses at the gene ends were 7 bases for V and 0 bases for J; bases not matched to a gene: 6. The CDR3 loop reads CASTPTGPSYEQYF. The DNA of the CDR3 is TGTGCCAGCACCCCGACAGGGCCCTCCTACGAGCAGTACTTC.

The V gene is TRBV6-5, the J gene TRBJ1-4; D perhaps matches TRBD1 (6 bases). Germline assignment: CDR1 MNHEY and CDR2 SVGAGI. The CDR3 has 15 amino acids. V lost 8 bases, J lost 8 bases, and 21 bases lay in between. CDR3 sequence (DNA): TGTGCCAGCTCGCGCACAGGGCAGGGTGAGGAAAAACTGTTTTTT. Its translation is CASSRTGQGEEKLFF.

The chain recombines TRBV25-1 with TRBJ2-2; D may be TRBD2 (5 bases). The CDR3 is 15 amino acids. Germline CDR1 and CDR2: MGHDK and SYGVNS. The ends were cut back, 3 bases at V and 6 bases at J, with 14 bases in the middle. The CDR3 is CASSDPTLESGELFF. CDR3 in DNA: TGTGCCAGCAGTGATCCTACACTAGAGTCCGGGGAGCTGTTTTTT. Full variable domain (outside the CDR3, taken from reference TRBV25-1 and TRBJ2-2): EADIYQTPRYLVIGTGKKITLECSQTMGHDKMYWYQQDPGMELHLIHYSYGVNSTEKGDLSSESTVSRIRTEHFPLTLESARPSHTSQYLCASSDPTLESGELFFGEGSRLTVL.

The chain carries TRBV30 and TRBJ2-4; TRBD2 matches at 7 bases. The CDR3 extends over 16 amino acids. V gave up 3 bases and J gave up 2 bases; unmatched junction bases: 10. Germline V gene sequence: CDR1 GTSNPN, CDR2 SVGIG (reference sequence). The CDR3 region is CAWSPLAGTTKNIQYF. CDR3 nucleotides: TGTGCCTGGAGCCCACTTGCCGGGACTACCAAAAACATTCAGTACTTC.

This chain connects TRBV6-1 to TRBJ1-1; 8 nucleotides match TRBD1. Trimming cost V 3 bases and J 1 base; bases outside gene matches: 7. The CDR3 runs 16 residues. Germline V lookup: CDR1 MNHNS, CDR2 SASEGT. CDR3 bases: TGTGCCAGCAGTGAGTGGACAGGGATGTCGAACACTGAAGCTTTCTTT. The encoded protein is CASSEWTGMSNTEAFF.

This clone occurred once. This chain joins TRBV19 and TRBJ1-2, with 10 bases identical to TRBD1. Germline V CDR1 and CDR2: LNHDA, SQIVND (reference sequence). CDR3 length: 16 amino acids. With 8 bases clipped from V and 6 bases from J, the junction kept 15 bases outside the gene matches. CDR3 loop: CASFTGTGVNSHGYTF. The CDR3, as DNA: TGTGCCAGTTTTACCGGGACAGGGGTTAATTCTCATGGCTACACCTTC.

The CDR3 nucleotides read TGTGCCTGGAGTGTGCAGCGGCACTCCTACGAGCAGTACTTC. It codes for CAWSVQRHSYEQYF. The V gene is TRBV30, the J gene TRBJ2-7; possible D gene TRBD2, 5 bases. V was trimmed by 0 bases and J by 0 bases, leaving 9 bases between them. The CDR3 covers 14 residues. Germline V lookup: CDR1 GTSNPN, CDR2 SVGIG (reference sequence).

The chain links TRBV19 to TRBJ1-2; tentative D call: TRBD1 (5 bases). Germline assignment: CDR1 LNHDA and CDR2 SQIVND (reference sequence). The CDR3 contains 15 residues. V was clipped by 0 bases and J by 1 base, with 9 bases between them. The DNA of the CDR3 is TGTGCCAGTAGTATAGAGGGACTGGTTAACTATGGCTACACCTTC. Translation gives CASSIEGLVNYGYTF. Complete variable domain (other parts from reference TRBV19 and TRBJ1-2): DGGITQSPKYLFRKEGQNVTLSCEQNLNHDAMYWYRQDPGQGLRLIYYSQIVNDFQKGDIAEGYSVSREKKESFPLTVTSAQKNPTAFYLCASSIEGLVNYGYTFGSGTRLTVV.

The chain is built from TRBV11-2 and TRBJ2-1; D is unclear. V lost 0 bases and J lost 8, with 20 bases in between. The CDR3 sequence is 17 residues long. Germline V gene data show CDR1 as SGHAT and CDR2 as FQNNGV. CDR3 amino acids: CASSLDGDVSHTDEQFF. Written as DNA, the CDR3 is TGTGCCAGCAGCTTAGACGGAGACGTGTCCCACACGGATGAGCAGTTCTTC.

The V gene is TRBV3-1 (or the pseudogene TRBV3-2), the J gene TRBJ2-7; D not resolved. The CDR3 is made up of 14 amino acids. V was clipped by 7 bases and J by 5 bases, with 18 bases between them. From germline, CDR1 is LGHDT and CDR2 YNNKEL (reference sequence). As DNA, the CDR3 is TGTGCCAGCACCCGCCTAGACCGGAGTCACGAGCAGTACTTC. This codes for CASTRLDRSHEQYF.

This clone occurred once. The chain employs TRBV10-1 and TRBJ2-1; 8 bases agree with TRBD2. Germline V CDR1 and CDR2: WNHNN, SYGVQD (reference sequence). The CDR3 spans 13 residues. With 2 bases clipped from V and 10 bases from J, the junction kept 4 bases outside the gene matches. For the CDR3, the DNA is TGCGCCAGCAGTGAGCGGGAGGGCCGGGAGCAGTTCTTC. The encoded protein is CASSEREGREQFF.

The J gene is TRBJ1-4, the V gene TRBV5-1; 9 bases fit TRBD1. This CDR3 contains 15 residues. Trimming at V came to 7 bases and at J to 0 bases, leaving 4 bases not matched to a gene. Germline lookup yields CDR1 SGHRS and CDR2 YFSETQ. The CDR3 nucleotides read TGCGCCAGCCAGGGACAGGGAGCAACTAATGAAAAACTGTTTTTT. Its protein is CASQGQGATNEKLFF.

The table lists this clone with a few counts. J is TRBJ2-3 and V is TRBV11-1, with 10 positions matching TRBD1. Germline V gives CDR1 SGHAT, CDR2 FQDESV (reference sequence). The CDR3 length is 16 residues. J gave up 2 bases and V 1 base, and 3 bases lay outside the gene matches. The CDR3 region has the DNA TGTGCCAGCAGCTTAGGGGGGACAGGGGCCACAGATACGCAGTATTTT. This encodes CASSLGGTGATDTQYF.

V and J are TRBV27 and TRBJ2-7; tentative D call: TRBD2 (6 bases). The CDR3 consists of 16 residues. Per the germline V gene, CDR1 is MNHEY and CDR2 is SMNVEV (reference sequence). Trimming left V 4 bases short and J 1 base short, with 17 bases between. As DNA, the CDR3 is TGTGCCAGCAGTTGCACCACAGTAGCGGATTCCTACGAGCAGTACTTC. Translated, it gives CASSCTTVADSYEQYF.

The CDR3 region has the DNA TGTGCCACGCGGGACAGGGATTCACCCCTCCACTTT. This gives the protein CATRDRDSPLHF. The gene calls are TRBV6-5 and TRBJ1-6; 9 bases match TRBD1. The CDR3 is 12 amino acids. The germline V gene encodes CDR1 MNHEY and CDR2 SVGAGI. V dropped 10 bases and J dropped 8; count of bases not matched to a gene: 3.

This sequence joins TRBV5-6 and TRBJ2-7; TRBD1 aligns across 7 bases. CDR3 length: 15 residues. The V segment lost 4 bases and the J segment 0 bases; nucleotides outside the gene matches: 7. CDR1 is SGHDT, CDR2 YYEEEE, per germline. CDR3 in DNA: TGTGCCAGCAGCCCCGGGACAGTCCGCTCCTACGAGCAGTACTTC. It specifies CASSPGTVRSYEQYF.